The sequence of this T cell receptor (beta chain) was determined in a study of read filtering for tumor transcriptome and immune sequencing. The CDR3 runs to 13 residues. The V end was cut by 0 bases, the J end by 3 bases, with 5 bases between. The sample holds a few counts of this clonotype. Molecular barcoded adaptors covering alpha/delta and beta/gamma chains were used on approximately 400 ng RNA. Each CDR3 protein gets one entry after TCRdb re-called the reads with MiXCR. This sample has tens of thousands of distinct CDR3 sequences, with approximately 19% found just once. The sequence came from a donor older than 35 with multiple myeloma. The sequenced material came from a population of CD138-negative cells sorted from bone marrow. The rearrangement uses TRBV12-3 or TRBV12-4 and TRBJ1-1; D remains unclear. The CDR3: CASSLAPDTEAFF. CDR3 coding DNA: TGTGCCAGCAGTTTAGCCCCCGACACTGAAGCTTTCTTT.